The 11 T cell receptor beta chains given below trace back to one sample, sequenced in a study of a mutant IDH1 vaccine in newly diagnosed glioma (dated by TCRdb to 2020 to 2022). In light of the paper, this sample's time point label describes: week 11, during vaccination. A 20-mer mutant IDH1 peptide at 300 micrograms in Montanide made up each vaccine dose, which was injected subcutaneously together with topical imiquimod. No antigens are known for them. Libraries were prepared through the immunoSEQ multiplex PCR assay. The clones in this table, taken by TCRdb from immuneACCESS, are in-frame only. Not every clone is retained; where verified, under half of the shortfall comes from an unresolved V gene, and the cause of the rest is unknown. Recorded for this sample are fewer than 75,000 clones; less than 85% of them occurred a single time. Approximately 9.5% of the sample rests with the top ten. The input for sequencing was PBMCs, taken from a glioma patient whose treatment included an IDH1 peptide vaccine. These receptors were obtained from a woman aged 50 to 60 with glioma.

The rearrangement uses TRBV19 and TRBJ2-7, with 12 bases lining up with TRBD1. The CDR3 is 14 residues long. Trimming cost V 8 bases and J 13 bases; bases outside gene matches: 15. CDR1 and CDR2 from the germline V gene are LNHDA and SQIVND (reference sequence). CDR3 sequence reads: CASGNSGQGASRYF. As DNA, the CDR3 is TGTGCCAGTGGGAACTCGGGACAGGGGGCGTCGCGTTACTTC.

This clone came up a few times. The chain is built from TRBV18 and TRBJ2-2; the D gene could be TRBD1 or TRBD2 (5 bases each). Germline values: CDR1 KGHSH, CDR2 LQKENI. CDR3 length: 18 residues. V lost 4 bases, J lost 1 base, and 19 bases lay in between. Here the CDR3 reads CASSLRDPRLGNTGELFF. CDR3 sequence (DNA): TGTGCCAGCTCACTCCGGGACCCCCGATTAGGGAACACCGGGGAGCTGTTTTTT.

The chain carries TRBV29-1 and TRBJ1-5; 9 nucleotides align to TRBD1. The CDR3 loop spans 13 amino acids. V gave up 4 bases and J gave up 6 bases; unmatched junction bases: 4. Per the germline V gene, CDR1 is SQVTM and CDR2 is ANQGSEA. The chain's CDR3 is CSVGWGQGQPQHF. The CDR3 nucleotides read TGCAGCGTTGGATGGGGACAGGGTCAGCCCCAGCATTTT.

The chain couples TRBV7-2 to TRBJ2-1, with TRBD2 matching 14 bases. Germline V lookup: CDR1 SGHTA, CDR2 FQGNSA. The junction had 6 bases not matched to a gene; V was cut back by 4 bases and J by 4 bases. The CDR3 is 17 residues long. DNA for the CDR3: TGTGCCAGCAGCTCCATACGACTAGCGGGGGGGTACAATGAGCAGTTCTTC. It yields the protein CASSSIRLAGGYNEQFF.

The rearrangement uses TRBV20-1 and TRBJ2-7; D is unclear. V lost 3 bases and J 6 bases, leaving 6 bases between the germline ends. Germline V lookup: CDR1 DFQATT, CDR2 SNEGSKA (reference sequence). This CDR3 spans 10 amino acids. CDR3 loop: CSARGPEQYF. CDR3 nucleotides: TGCAGTGCTAGGGGCCCCGAGCAGTACTTC.

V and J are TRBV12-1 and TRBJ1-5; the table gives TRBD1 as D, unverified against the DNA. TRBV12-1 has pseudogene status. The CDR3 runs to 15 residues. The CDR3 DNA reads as TGTGCCAGCGGGAGGACAGGGCTTAGCAATCAGCCCCAGCATTTT. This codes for CASGRTGLSNQPQHF.

The CDR3 sequence: CASSLDSLGGSLHF. The CDR3 DNA follows: TGTGCCAGCAGCTTGGACAGTTTAGGGGGGTCCCTCCACTTT. This chain connects TRBV7-2 to TRBJ1-6; the D gene is possibly TRBD1 (6 bases). The CDR3 runs to 14 residues. The germline gives CDR1 SGHTA, CDR2 FQGNSA. Trimming removed 3 bases at V and 14 bases at J, with 17 bases between.

For the CDR3, the DNA is TGTGCCAGCTCTCGGCACACGAACACTGAAGCTTTCTTT. This translates into CASSRHTNTEAFF. The chain employs TRBV19 and TRBJ1-1; D gene unclear. This CDR3 spans 13 amino acids. Looked up from germline, CDR1 is LNHDA and CDR2 is SQIVND (reference sequence). V gave up 9 bases and J gave up 1 base, with 12 bases separating them.

CDR3 sequence: CASSRPGPYEQYF. DNA of the CDR3: TGTGCCAGCAGCCGCCCAGGGCCTTACGAGCAGTACTTC. V gene TRBV25-1 combines with J gene TRBJ2-7; D possibly corresponds to TRBD1 (5 bases). Germline V lookup: CDR1 MGHDK, CDR2 SYGVNS. CDR3 length: 13 residues. V was pared by 6 bases and J by 4 bases, with 13 bases between.

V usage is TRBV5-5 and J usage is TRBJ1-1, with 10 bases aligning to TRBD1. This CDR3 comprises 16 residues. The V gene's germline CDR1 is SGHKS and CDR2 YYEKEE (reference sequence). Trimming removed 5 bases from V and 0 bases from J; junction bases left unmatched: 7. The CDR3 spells CASRFTTGGLNTEAFF. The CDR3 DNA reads TGTGCCAGCAGGTTTACGACAGGGGGCTTGAACACTGAAGCTTTCTTT.

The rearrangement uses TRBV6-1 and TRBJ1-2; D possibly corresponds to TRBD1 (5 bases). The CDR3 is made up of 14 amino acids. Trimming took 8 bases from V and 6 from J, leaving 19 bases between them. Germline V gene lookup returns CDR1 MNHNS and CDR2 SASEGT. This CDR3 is CASGRSQGPHGYTF. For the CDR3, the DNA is TGTGCCAGCGGGCGGAGCCAGGGACCCCATGGCTACACCTTC.